The sequence of this T cell receptor (beta chain) was determined in a study of graft-versus-host responses after intestinal transplantation. Study conclusions and caveats: Early after transplant, HvG clones declined as circulating GvH clones peaked.

As for this clone: Its antigen remains unidentified. Other DNA variants within this sample encode the same CDR3.

Profiled with immunoSEQ multiplex PCR; TCRdb holds only in-frame clones, not every one. The table shows about 92,000 clones, with 85% to 95% occurring only once. The germline gives CDR1 MNHEY, CDR2 SVGAGI. The V gene lost 6 bases and the J gene lost 0 bases, with 6 bases spanning the gap. This CDR3 spans 12 amino acids. This receptor was taken from a human donor who received an intestinal transplant. This specimen was unstimulated CD8+ T cells sorted from spleen or lymph node cells, taken before intestinal transplant. This rearrangement joins TRBV6-5 to TRBJ2-7, with D unresolved. The CDR3 loop is CASSSSSYEQYF. The CDR3, as DNA: TGTGCCAGCAGCTCGTCCTCCTACGAGCAGTACTTC.